This record covers a single TCR beta chain. Antigen: not known. Cultured CD4+ T cell DNA underwent sequencing with the Oncomine TCR Beta short-read assay. The source of extracted genomic DNA was cultured CD4+ T cells. TCRdb used MiXCR to reprocess the PCR reads, holding one entry per CDR3 protein. The sample includes about 15,000 distinct CDR3 sequences, 55% of them seen just once. The treatment was: roughly 10-day PBMC culture with coronavirus spike peptide pools or control peptides (ViraFEST assay). First, ViraFEST expanded antigen-specific T cells with peptide pools, and next it sequenced the TCRs. The data were obtained in a study of vaccination and CD4 T cells after COVID-19. Overall study context: SARS-CoV-2 PCR on nasal swabs had been positive for the convalescent patients; some ten were mild and one was severe. For control cultures, the treatment was a CEFX pool, an HIV-1 Nef pool, or no peptide.

The V segment lost 5 bases and the J segment 10 bases; nucleotides outside the gene matches: 8. This CDR3 region has 14 residues. Germline CDR1 and CDR2: SNHLY and FYNNEI. The sample was CD4+ T cells from blood, cultured in vitro. The sequence came from a human donor who had recovered from COVID-19. This chain joins TRBV2 and TRBJ2-1; 10 positions agree with TRBD2. The CDR3 is CASSRLSGGGEQFF. DNA for the CDR3: TGTGCCAGCAGTCGCCTGAGCGGGGGGGGGGAGCAGTTCTTC.